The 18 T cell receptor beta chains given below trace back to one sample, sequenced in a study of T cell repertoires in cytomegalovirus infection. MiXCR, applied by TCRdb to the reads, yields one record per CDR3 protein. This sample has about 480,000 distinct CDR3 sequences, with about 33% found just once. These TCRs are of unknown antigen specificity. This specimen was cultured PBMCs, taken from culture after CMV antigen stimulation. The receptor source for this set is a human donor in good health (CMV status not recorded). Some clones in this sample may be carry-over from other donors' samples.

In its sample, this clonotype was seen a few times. CDR3 sequence reads: CASSVTSGSADTQYF. The CDR3 coding sequence is TGTGCCAGCAGCGTGACTAGCGGGAGTGCAGATACGCAGTATTTT. V usage is TRBV7-2 and J usage is TRBJ2-3, with 12 bases fitting TRBD2. The V gene end was trimmed by 5 bases and the J gene end by 4 bases; junction bases not matched to a gene: 4. This CDR3 is built from 15 residues. Germline assignment: CDR1 SGHTA and CDR2 FQGNSA. The variable domain in full, with the rest retrieved from reference TRBV7-2 and TRBJ2-3, is GAGVSQSPSNKVTEKGKDVELRCDPISGHTALYWYRQSLGQGLEFLIYFQGNSAPDKSGLPSDRFSAERTGGSVSTLTIQRTQQEDSAVYLCASSVTSGSADTQYFGPGTRLTVL.

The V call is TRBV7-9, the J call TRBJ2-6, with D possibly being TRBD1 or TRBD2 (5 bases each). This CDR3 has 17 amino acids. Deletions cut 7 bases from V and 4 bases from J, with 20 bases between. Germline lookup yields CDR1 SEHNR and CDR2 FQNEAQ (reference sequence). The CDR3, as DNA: TGTGCCAGCACCAAGGACGGGGCTCGGTCAGGGGCCAACGTCCTGACTTTC. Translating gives CASTKDGARSGANVLTF.

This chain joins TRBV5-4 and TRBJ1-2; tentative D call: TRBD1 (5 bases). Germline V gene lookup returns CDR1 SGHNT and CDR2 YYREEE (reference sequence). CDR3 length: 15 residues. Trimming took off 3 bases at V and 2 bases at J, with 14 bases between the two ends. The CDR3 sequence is CASSWGEQNNYGYTF. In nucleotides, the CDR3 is TGTGCCAGCAGCTGGGGCGAACAGAACAACTATGGCTACACCTTC.

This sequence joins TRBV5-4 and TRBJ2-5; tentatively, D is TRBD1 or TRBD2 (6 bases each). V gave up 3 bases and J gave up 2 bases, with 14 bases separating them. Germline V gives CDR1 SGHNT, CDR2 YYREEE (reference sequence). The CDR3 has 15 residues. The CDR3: CASSWKVGGQETQYF. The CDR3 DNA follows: TGTGCCAGCAGCTGGAAAGTAGGGGGGCAAGAGACCCAGTACTTC.

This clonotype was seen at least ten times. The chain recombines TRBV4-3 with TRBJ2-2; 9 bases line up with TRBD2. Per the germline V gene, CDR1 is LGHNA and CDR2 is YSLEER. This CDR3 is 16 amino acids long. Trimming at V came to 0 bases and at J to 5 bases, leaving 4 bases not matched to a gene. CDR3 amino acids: CASSQDSSGRTGELFF. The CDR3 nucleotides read TGCGCCAGCAGCCAAGATAGTAGCGGGAGAACCGGGGAGCTGTTTTTT.

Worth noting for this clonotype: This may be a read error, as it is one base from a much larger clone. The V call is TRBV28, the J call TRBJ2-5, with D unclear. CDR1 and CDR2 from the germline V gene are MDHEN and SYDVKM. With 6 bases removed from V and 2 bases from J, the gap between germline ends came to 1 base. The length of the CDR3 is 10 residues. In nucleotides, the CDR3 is TGTGCCAGCAGACAAGAGACCCAGTACTTC. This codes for CASRQETQYF.

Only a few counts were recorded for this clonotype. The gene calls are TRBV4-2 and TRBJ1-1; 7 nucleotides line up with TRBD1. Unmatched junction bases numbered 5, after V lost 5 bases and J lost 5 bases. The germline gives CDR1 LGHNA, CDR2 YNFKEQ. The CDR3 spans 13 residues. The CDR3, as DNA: TGTGCCAGCAGCATATACAGGGGAACTGAAGCTTTCTTT. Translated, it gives CASSIYRGTEAFF.

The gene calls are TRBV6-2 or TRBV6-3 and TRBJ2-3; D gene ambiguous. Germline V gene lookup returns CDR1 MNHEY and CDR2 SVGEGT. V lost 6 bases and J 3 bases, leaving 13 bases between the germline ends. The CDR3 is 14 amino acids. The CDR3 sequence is CASSQPSRTDTQYF. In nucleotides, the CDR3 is TGTGCCAGCAGCCAGCCAAGCCGAACAGATACGCAGTATTTT.

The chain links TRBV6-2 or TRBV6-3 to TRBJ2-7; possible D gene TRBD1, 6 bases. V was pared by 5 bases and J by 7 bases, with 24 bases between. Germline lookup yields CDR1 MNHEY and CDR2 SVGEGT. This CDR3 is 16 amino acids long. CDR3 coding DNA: TGTGCCAGCAGTATTCAACCTACAGGGTCCCCGAAGGAGCAGTACTTC. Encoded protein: CASSIQPTGSPKEQYF.

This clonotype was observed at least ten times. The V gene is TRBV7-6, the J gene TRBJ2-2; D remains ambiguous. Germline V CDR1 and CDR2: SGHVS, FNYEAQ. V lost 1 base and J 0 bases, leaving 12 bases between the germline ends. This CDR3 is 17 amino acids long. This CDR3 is CASSLVAGQSNTGELFF. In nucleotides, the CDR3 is TGTGCCAGCAGCTTAGTTGCCGGCCAATCGAACACCGGGGAGCTGTTTTTT.

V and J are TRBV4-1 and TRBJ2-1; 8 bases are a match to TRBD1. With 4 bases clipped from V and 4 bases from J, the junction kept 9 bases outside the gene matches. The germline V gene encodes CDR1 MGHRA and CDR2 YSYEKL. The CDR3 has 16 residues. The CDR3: CASSPRDRLFYNEQFF. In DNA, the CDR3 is TGCGCCAGCAGCCCCCGGGACAGGTTATTTTACAATGAGCAGTTCTTC.

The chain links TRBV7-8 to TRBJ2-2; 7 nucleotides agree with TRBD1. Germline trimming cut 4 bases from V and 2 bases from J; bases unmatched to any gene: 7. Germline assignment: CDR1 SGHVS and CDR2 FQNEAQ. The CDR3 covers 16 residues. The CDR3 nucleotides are TGTGCCAGCAGCTCCGGGACAGCTGGAAACACCGGGGAGCTGTTTTTT. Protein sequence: CASSSGTAGNTGELFF. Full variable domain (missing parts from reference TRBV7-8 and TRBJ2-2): GAGVSQSPRYKVAKRGQDVALRCDPISGHVSLFWYQQALGQGPEFLTYFQNEAQLDKSGLPSDRFFAERPEGSVSTLKIQRTQQEDSAVYLCASSSGTAGNTGELFFGEGSRLTVL.

The DNA of the CDR3 is TGTGCCAGCAGTTTATTTTACTTTGGGACAGGTTCCAATCAGCCCCAGCATTTT. Translating gives CASSLFYFGTGSNQPQHF. The rearrangement uses TRBV28 and TRBJ1-5, with 8 bases identical to TRBD1. This CDR3 has 18 amino acids. Per the germline V gene, CDR1 is MDHEN and CDR2 is SYDVKM. The J segment lost 3 bases and the V segment lost 1 base, leaving 11 bases of the junction unmatched.

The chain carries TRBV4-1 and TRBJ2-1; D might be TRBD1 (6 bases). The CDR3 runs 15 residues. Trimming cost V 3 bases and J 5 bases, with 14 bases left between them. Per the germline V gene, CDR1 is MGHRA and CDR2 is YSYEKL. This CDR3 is CASSHAGGADNEQFF. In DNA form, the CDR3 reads TGCGCCAGCAGCCATGCTGGGGGCGCAGACAATGAGCAGTTCTTC.

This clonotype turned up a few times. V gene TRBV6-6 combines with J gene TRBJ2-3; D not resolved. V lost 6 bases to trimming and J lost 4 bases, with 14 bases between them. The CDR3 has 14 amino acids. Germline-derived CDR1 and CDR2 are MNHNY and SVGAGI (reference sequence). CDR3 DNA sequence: TGTGCCAGCAGACAAACGGCCGGCGCAGATACGCAGTATTTT. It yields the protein CASRQTAGADTQYF.

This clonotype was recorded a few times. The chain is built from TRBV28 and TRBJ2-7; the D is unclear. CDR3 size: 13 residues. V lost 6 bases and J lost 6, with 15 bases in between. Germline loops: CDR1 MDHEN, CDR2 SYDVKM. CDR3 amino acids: CASRLKGSPEQYV. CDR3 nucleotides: TGTGCCAGCAGGCTTAAAGGAAGCCCCGAGCAGTACGTC.

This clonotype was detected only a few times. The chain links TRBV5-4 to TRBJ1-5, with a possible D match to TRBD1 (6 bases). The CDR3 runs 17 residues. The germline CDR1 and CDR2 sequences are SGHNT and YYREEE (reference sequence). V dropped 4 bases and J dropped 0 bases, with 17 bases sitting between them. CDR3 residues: CASSHLWTEDSNQPQHF. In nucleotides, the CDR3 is TGTGCCAGCAGCCATCTCTGGACAGAGGATAGCAATCAGCCCCAGCATTTT.

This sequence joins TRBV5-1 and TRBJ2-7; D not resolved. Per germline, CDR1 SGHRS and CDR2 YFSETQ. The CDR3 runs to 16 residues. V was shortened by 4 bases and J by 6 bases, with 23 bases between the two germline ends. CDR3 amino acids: CASSTRILGTTSEQYF. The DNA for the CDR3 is TGCGCCAGCAGCACACGAATCCTTGGTACCACCTCCGAGCAGTACTTC.